Detailed here is one T cell receptor (beta chain). Methods used by the authors: Cell counts per sample came from amplifying reference gene primers. The method was immunoSEQ multiplex PCR; TCRdb's version includes in-frame clones alone and lacks a portion of them. That table furnishes V, J and clone size, whereas the DNA furnished D and trimming. The sample lists some 85,000 clones, roughly nine tenths occurring once. The data were taken from a study of blood T cell repertoires in COVID-19. Germline V lookup: CDR1 SGHVS, CDR2 FQNEAQ. The CDR3 has 16 residues. Trimming took 5 bases from V and 10 from J; bases not matched to a gene: 11.

Material: peripheral blood. The chain couples TRBV7-8 to TRBJ1-6; 10 bases are a match to TRBD1. The source is a man in his fifties with acute or convalescent COVID-19. CDR3 sequence reads: CASSRNDRGLGSPLHF. CDR3 nucleotide sequence: TGTGCCAGCAGCAGAAATGACAGGGGGCTAGGGTCACCCCTCCACTTT.